This T cell receptor (beta chain) is drawn from a study of cytomegalovirus exposure and HLA in healthy donors. PCR amplification relied on 60 Vbeta primers (plus 13 Jbeta primers). Profiled with immunoSEQ multiplex PCR; TCRdb holds only in-frame clones, not every one. The table lists fewer than 120,000 clones, about 90% of them singletons. In regard to this clone: Its antigen is currently unknown.

Study-wide results and caveats: Most subjects' HLA-A and HLA-B alleles were reportedly predicted from TCR beta sequences. An ancestry cluster, one associated with Asian ancestry, reportedly showed fewer N-insertions than the approximately 650-donor mean in a later analysis.

Material: PBMCs. This sequence originates from a man aged 40-50 years in good health and CMV-seronegative.

The CDR3 nucleotides read TGTGCCAGCCAAGCGCCCACAGCCGGGGGCACTGAAGCTTTCTTT. It is translated as CASQAPTAGGTEAFF. This chain joins TRBV28 and TRBJ1-1; a possible D gene is TRBD1 (5 bases). Germline loops: CDR1 MDHEN, CDR2 SYDVKM. The CDR3 has 15 residues. Between the trimmed V and J ends, which lost 8 bases and 4 bases, there was a span of 20 bases.